The rows below give T cell receptor beta chains drawn from one sample of a study of Tregs in tolerant kidney transplant recipients. The assay was immunoSEQ multiplex PCR, and TCRdb's table has in-frame clones only and misses some. The table shows tens of thousands of clones, with roughly nine tenths occurring only once. The specimen was CD8+ T cells from blood. The receptors come from a human donor in good health. Both conserved end residues are part of each CDR3. A D gene is named only where the DNA matches it firmly. Only some rows state a clone size, as once, few, many or a class for expanded clones.

d_call: TRBD2; v_call: TRBV2; clone_size: .; j_call: TRBJ2-3; cdr3_aa: CASSEATSGPDTQYF; cdr3_nt: TGTGCCAGCAGTGAAGCTACTAGCGGCCCAGATACGCAGTATTTT
d_call: .; v_call: TRBV7-9; clone_size: .; j_call: TRBJ2-7; cdr3_aa: CASSLATGSYEQYF; cdr3_nt: TGTGCCAGCAGCTTAGCTACAGGGTCCTACGAGCAGTACTTC
d_call: TRBD1; v_call: TRBV19; clone_size: .; j_call: TRBJ2-6; cdr3_aa: CASSSRTGGTGANVLTF; cdr3_nt: TGTGCCAGTAGCAGCAGGACAGGGGGCACTGGGGCCAACGTCCTGACTTTC
d_call: .; v_call: TRBV7-6; clone_size: .; j_call: TRBJ2-5; cdr3_aa: CASSLGRRQNQETQYF; cdr3_nt: TGTGCCAGCAGCTTAGGGAGGAGGCAAAACCAAGAGACCCAGTACTTC
d_call: TRBD1; v_call: TRBV6-1; clone_size: .; j_call: TRBJ1-1; cdr3_aa: CASSERQGASSTEAFF; cdr3_nt: TGTGCCAGCAGTGAAAGACAGGGGGCGTCCTCCACTGAAGCTTTCTTT
d_call: .; v_call: TRBV19; clone_size: few; j_call: TRBJ1-1; cdr3_aa: CASSLGQFTEAFF; cdr3_nt: TGTGCCAGTAGTCTAGGACAGTTCACTGAAGCTTTCTTT
d_call: .; v_call: TRBV10-1; clone_size: .; j_call: TRBJ1-5; cdr3_aa: CASSAGVGQPQHF; cdr3_nt: TGCGCCAGCAGTGCCGGTGTGGGACAGCCCCAGCATTTT
d_call: TRBD2; v_call: TRBV6-5; clone_size: .; j_call: TRBJ2-7; cdr3_aa: CASSGRLAGEEQYF; cdr3_nt: TGTGCCAGCAGTGGACGACTAGCGGGAGAGGAGCAGTACTTC
d_call: TRBD2; v_call: TRBV7-9; clone_size: .; j_call: TRBJ2-4; cdr3_aa: CASSSPVSGRVDKNIQYF; cdr3_nt: TGTGCCAGCAGCTCGCCAGTAAGCGGGAGGGTAGACAAAAACATTCAGTACTTC
d_call: .; v_call: TRBV11-2; clone_size: .; j_call: TRBJ1-2; cdr3_aa: CASSLDLTDDGYTF; cdr3_nt: TGTGCCAGCAGCTTAGATCTGACGGATGATGGCTACACCTTC
d_call: TRBD1; v_call: TRBV2; clone_size: .; j_call: TRBJ1-1; cdr3_aa: CASRMGQGAYTEAFF; cdr3_nt: TGTGCCAGCAGGATGGGACAGGGTGCTTACACTGAAGCTTTCTTT
d_call: .; v_call: TRBV27; clone_size: once; j_call: TRBJ1-1; cdr3_aa: CASSVTGTPNTEAFF; cdr3_nt: TGTGCCAGCAGTGTTACCGGGACACCTAACACTGAAGCTTTCTTT
d_call: .; v_call: TRBV11-2; clone_size: .; j_call: TRBJ1-1; cdr3_aa: CASSSVIGRRTEAFF; cdr3_nt: TGTGCCAGCAGCTCCGTTATTGGACGACGGACTGAAGCTTTCTTT
d_call: .; v_call: TRBV5-5; clone_size: .; j_call: TRBJ2-7; cdr3_aa: CASSLEGRGHEQYF; cdr3_nt: TGTGCCAGCAGCTTGGAGGGCAGGGGCCACGAGCAGTACTTC
d_call: .; v_call: TRBV11-2; clone_size: .; j_call: TRBJ1-1; cdr3_aa: CASSLGPGYNTEAFF; cdr3_nt: TGTGCCAGCAGCTTAGGGCCCGGGTACAACACTGAAGCTTTCTTT
d_call: .; v_call: TRBV19; clone_size: .; j_call: TRBJ2-1; cdr3_aa: CASSRRGSGNYNEQFF; cdr3_nt: TGTGCCAGTAGTCGTAGGGGGAGCGGAAACTACAATGAGCAGTTCTTC
d_call: TRBD1; v_call: TRBV30; clone_size: .; j_call: TRBJ1-2; cdr3_aa: CAWATGDVANYGYTF; cdr3_nt: TGTGCCTGGGCAACAGGGGACGTGGCTAACTATGGCTACACCTTC
d_call: TRBD2; v_call: TRBV7-6; clone_size: .; j_call: TRBJ2-1; cdr3_aa: CASSPGTSGRAYNEQFF; cdr3_nt: TGTGCCAGCAGCCCCGGGACTAGCGGGAGGGCTTACAATGAGCAGTTCTTC
d_call: .; v_call: TRBV14; clone_size: .; j_call: TRBJ2-7; cdr3_aa: CASSHDTVSYSYEQYF; cdr3_nt: TGTGCCAGCAGCCACGATACGGTATCCTACTCCTACGAGCAGTACTTC
d_call: .; v_call: TRBV27; clone_size: .; j_call: TRBJ2-7; cdr3_aa: CASSFGRSDYEQYF; cdr3_nt: TGTGCCAGCAGTTTCGGCAGGTCGGACTACGAGCAGTACTTC
d_call: .; v_call: TRBV18; clone_size: .; j_call: TRBJ1-1; cdr3_aa: CASSPPVKGNTEAFF; cdr3_nt: TGTGCCAGCTCACCACCGGTGAAGGGGAACACTGAAGCTTTCTTT
d_call: .; v_call: TRBV6-5; clone_size: .; j_call: TRBJ1-2; cdr3_aa: CASSYGWGASGYTF; cdr3_nt: TGTGCCAGCAGTTACGGTTGGGGGGCTAGTGGCTACACCTTC
d_call: TRBD2; v_call: TRBV7-9; clone_size: .; j_call: TRBJ2-1; cdr3_aa: CASSSQPTSDEQFF; cdr3_nt: TGTGCCAGCAGCTCCCAACCTACTAGCGATGAGCAGTTCTTC